This TCR beta chain came from a study of blood T cell repertoires in COVID-19. Per the original data handling: Reference gene primer amplification gave nucleated cell count estimates. TCRdb's table, derived via immunoSEQ multiplex PCR, lists solely in-frame clones and lacks some. That table supplies the V and J calls and clone size; D and trimming were determined from the DNA. In the table there are approximately 200,000 clones, about 84% of which are singletons. CDR1 SGHVS and CDR2 FQNEAQ come from the germline V gene. Trimming pared 5 bases from V and 1 base from J, leaving 6 bases between. This CDR3 region has 12 residues. The Seattle patients joined while their infection was active and were tracked longitudinally afterward.

The specimen was peripheral blood. This chain uses TRBV7-8 with TRBJ2-7; D is undetermined. The sequence derives from a woman of 80 years or more with COVID-19, enrolled during active disease. CDR3 DNA: TGTGCCAGCAGCCAAATATCCTACGAGCAGTACTTC. This codes for CASSQISYEQYF.